Listed here is a single T cell receptor beta chain. Its target antigen remains unknown. No base quality values were provided; no much bigger clone lies one nucleotide off. The data were taken from a study of blood T cell repertoires in COVID-19 (dated by TCRdb to about 2020). Turning to the overall study: The collaborator samples originated in the United States, Italy and Spain and spanned the acute and convalescent phases of COVID-19. Deeply sampled blood TCRbeta repertoires from subjects exposed to, actively infected with, or recovered from COVID-19 were included in the dataset. The repertoires were made available in a free public database intended to serve as a resource for research on the immune response to SARS-CoV-2. The prospective study material was composed of cDNA or gDNA derived from T cells, B-cell-depleted T cells, or PBMCs. The samples were drawn from two sources: the first 160 participants of the ongoing ImmuneRACE study, and 1,200 or so subjects contributed by 6 global collaborators. A de-identified subject ID, COVID-19 status, age in years and sex were almost always included in the sample metadata. Where available, HLA class I and class II types were obtained from metadata supplied by the sample provider rather than from assay-based typing. Overall study outcomes, separate from this receptor: How much clinical and demographic metadata was included differed by source and by participant, and the metadata was provided uncurated.

TCRbeta CDR3 regions were amplified from genomic DNA using the immunoSEQ Assay, a bias-controlled multiplex PCR. The original methods were these. The number of nucleated cells in each sample was estimated by amplification of reference gene primers within the assay. To quantify the absolute abundance of each unique TCRbeta CDR3 rearrangement, sequence reads were collapsed and filtered. Productive Simpson clonality was computed per sample as the square root of Simpson's diversity index over productive rearrangements. TCRdb obtained this table from immuneACCESS and retained in-frame rearrangements with V and J assigned. These tables miss some clones; where compared with another copy, unresolved V genes account for less than half of the shortfall, and the remainder is unexplained. The DNA was the basis for D and trimming; V, J and clone size are from that table. This sample comprises more than 55,000 clones, 60% to 85% of them detected only once. The ten largest make up roughly 3% of the sample.

The collaborating institutions used their own protocols to collect whole blood in K2EDTA tubes. Collaborator samples were shipped for TCRbeta analysis as frozen whole blood, isolated PBMCs, or DNA extracted from either sample type. Sample: peripheral blood. This TCR was recovered from a man aged 60-69 years with acute or convalescent COVID-19.

CDR3 reads: CASSSPTVEDGETQYF. The nucleotide sequence reads TGTGCCAGCAGCTCACCGACAGTCGAAGACGGAGAGACCCAGTACTTC. This chain joins TRBV13 to TRBJ2-5; tentative D gene TRBD1, with 5 bases matching. Deletion took 4 bases off V and 4 bases off J, with a span of 19 bases between the germline ends. The CDR3 numbers 16 residues from cysteine through phenylalanine. Only the CDR3 portion is preserved as DNA: 48 bases, with reading frame beginning at the first base. CDR1 and CDR2, looked up from the germline V gene (reference sequence), are PRHDT and FYEKMQ.